This passage covers 17 T cell receptor beta chains from one sample sequenced in a study of blood T cells in healthy people across ages. A second 7 to 11 cycle PCR used barcoded and J-beta primers. In TCRdb, the 5' RACE reads were re-called with MiXCR into one record per CDR3 protein. The table includes under 1,000,000 distinct CDR3 sequences, roughly 40% detected once. The sequencing input was blood. The source of these receptors is a man between 18 and 35 years old in good health.

A few counts support this clonotype. The chain carries TRBV5-1 and TRBJ1-4; 10 bases are shared with TRBD1. Germline V gives CDR1 SGHRS, CDR2 YFSETQ. CDR3 length: 17 residues. J was trimmed by 1 base and V by 0 bases; bases with no gene match: 3. The chain's CDR3 is CASSLETGGITNEKLFF. Here the CDR3 DNA reads TGCGCCAGCAGCTTGGAGACAGGGGGCATAACTAATGAAAAACTGTTTTTT.

The genes are TRBV4-2 and TRBJ2-7; possibly TRBD1 for D (5 bases). Germline CDR1 and CDR2: LGHNA and YNFKEQ. CDR3 length: 15 residues. V was trimmed by 1 base and J by 3 bases, leaving 13 bases between them. The CDR3 sequence: CASSQAWAGNYEQYF. The DNA of the CDR3 is TGTGCCAGCAGCCAAGCGTGGGCAGGGAACTACGAGCAGTACTTC.

Turning to this clonotype: A much larger clonotype is one base distant, so this may be a read error. This chain joins TRBV3-1 and TRBJ2-7, with D uncertain. The CDR3 sequence is 15 residues long. Per the germline V gene, CDR1 is LGHDT and CDR2 is YNNKEL (reference sequence). V lost 3 bases, J lost 7 bases, and 19 bases lay in between. Here the CDR3 DNA reads TGTGCCAGCAGCCAGGAGCTAGTATGGGTCAATGAGCAGTACTTC. Amino acids: CASSQELVWVNEQYF.

The table lists this clonotype with many counts. The chain recombines TRBV6-5 with TRBJ1-2, with D perhaps TRBD1 (6 bases). The CDR3 consists of 14 residues. The germline gives CDR1 MNHEY, CDR2 SVGAGI. Trimming stripped 6 bases from V and 4 bases from J, with 15 bases between. DNA of the CDR3: TGTGCCAGCAGCACAGGGATCCGGGGCTATGGCTACACCTTC. Amino acid sequence: CASSTGIRGYGYTF.

This clonotype turned up a few times. V and J are TRBV4-1 and TRBJ2-1; D unresolved. CDR3 length: 13 residues. Trimming removed 0 bases from V and 6 bases from J, with 6 bases in between. CDR1 is MGHRA and CDR2 is YSYEKL in the germline V gene. The CDR3 DNA reads TGCGCCAGCAGCCAAGATTACACCAATGAGCAGTTCTTC. It specifies CASSQDYTNEQFF.

The chain combines TRBV9 with TRBJ1-1; the D is unclear. Germline CDR1 SGDLS, CDR2 YYNGEE. V lost 0 bases, J lost 0 bases, and 9 bases lay in between. The CDR3 consists of 15 residues. CDR3 residues: CASSVVLALNTEAFF. DNA of the CDR3: TGTGCCAGCAGCGTAGTATTGGCGTTGAACACTGAAGCTTTCTTT.

This clonotype was observed a few times. The chain has TRBV9 and TRBJ2-5; the D gene is possibly TRBD2 (6 bases). V was pared by 3 bases and J by 9 bases, with 18 bases between. The CDR3 extends over 14 amino acids. CDR1 SGDLS and CDR2 YYNGEE come from the germline V gene. The chain's CDR3 is CASSARLDTLPQYF. CDR3 in DNA: TGTGCCAGCAGCGCTAGACTAGACACTCTACCCCAGTACTTC.

This clonotype showed up just a few times. The V and J genes are TRBV15 and TRBJ1-1, with a tentative D call TRBD1 (5 bases). This CDR3 region has 12 residues. V dropped 1 base and J dropped 8 bases, with 8 bases sitting between them. The germline CDR1 and CDR2 sequences are LNHNV and YYDKDF (reference sequence). DNA for the CDR3: TGTGCCACCAGCAGAGCCAACAGGGAAGCTTTCTTT. It codes for CATSRANREAFF.

This clonotype turned up a few times. The CDR3 sequence: CASSETPWRGGMYEQYF. The DNA for the CDR3 is TGCGCCAGCAGTGAAACCCCTTGGCGGGGGGGCATGTACGAGCAGTACTTC. This chain uses TRBV10-2 with TRBJ2-7; 9 nucleotides line up with TRBD2. Germline V gene sequence: CDR1 WSHSY, CDR2 SAAADI. Trimming took 3 bases from V and 4 from J; bases not matched to a gene: 13. The CDR3 is 17 residues long.

This clonotype appeared a few times. The rearrangement uses TRBV2 and TRBJ1-2; 7 bases align to TRBD1. The CDR3 contains 13 residues. J gave up 4 bases and V 7 bases, and 6 bases lay outside the gene matches. Germline-derived CDR1 and CDR2 are SNHLY and FYNNEI. The CDR3 sequence: CASNWDSSYGYTF. The DNA of the CDR3 is TGTGCCAGCAATTGGGACAGTAGCTATGGCTACACCTTC.

The rearrangement uses TRBV29-1 and TRBJ2-4; possibly TRBD1 for D (6 bases). V was clipped by 0 bases and J by 1 base, with 13 bases between them. CDR1 and CDR2 (germline): SQVTM, ANQGSEA. The CDR3 covers 16 residues. The CDR3 is CSVEDITGTAKNIQYF. The DNA of the CDR3 is TGCAGCGTTGAAGATATTACAGGGACGGCCAAAAACATTCAGTACTTC.

Worth noting for this clonotype: One end of the junction fails to match germline, which may point to a read error. The rearrangement joins TRBV9 to TRBJ2-6, with no clear D. This CDR3 is 18 amino acids long. Germline values: CDR1 SGDLS, CDR2 YYNGEE. The CDR3 is CTSSVAIAESSGANVLTF. For the CDR3, the DNA is TGTACCAGCAGCGTAGCTATTGCCGAGAGCTCTGGGGCCAACGTCCTGACTTTC.

This clonotype was detected a few times. The J gene is TRBJ2-5, the V gene TRBV2, with D perhaps matching TRBD2 (5 bases). Trimming removed 3 bases at V and 5 bases at J, with 10 bases between. Germline V gene lookup returns CDR1 SNHLY and CDR2 FYNNEI. The CDR3 loop spans 13 amino acids. The CDR3: CASSEGSVETQYF. CDR3 DNA sequence: TGTGCCAGCAGTGAGGGTAGCGTGGAGACCCAGTACTTC.

The chain couples TRBV7-2 to TRBJ1-2; 7 bases are shared with TRBD1. Trimming cost V 4 bases and J 7 bases; bases outside gene matches: 9. The CDR3 length is 14 residues. Germline V gene sequence: CDR1 SGHTA, CDR2 FQGNSA. The CDR3 loop reads CASSYDRDAGGYTF. The CDR3 DNA reads as TGTGCCAGCAGCTACGACAGGGACGCAGGTGGCTACACCTTC.

CDR3 residues: CASTRRGGRETQYF. Written as DNA, the CDR3 is TGTGCCAGCACTCGGCGGGGGGGCCGTGAGACCCAGTACTTC. This chain joins TRBV2 and TRBJ2-5; 9 nucleotides agree with TRBD2. This CDR3 is built from 14 residues. Germline loops: CDR1 SNHLY, CDR2 FYNNEI. Trimming removed 7 bases from V and 5 bases from J; junction bases left unmatched: 8.

This clonotype was seen a few times. The junction differs from germline at one of its ends, possibly a read error. The chain employs TRBV5-1 and TRBJ1-1, with D perhaps TRBD1 (5 bases). The germline CDR1 and CDR2 sequences are SGHRS and YFSETQ. CDR3 length equals 17 residues. CDR3 nucleotide sequence: TGCGCCAGCAGCTTGACGCTCGGAGGGGCCATGAACACTGAAGGTTTCTTT. Amino acids: CASSLTLGGAMNTEGFF.

This clonotype was recorded at least ten times. The chain employs TRBV20-1 and TRBJ1-1; D uncertain. The V gene lost 2 bases and the J gene lost 6 bases, with 13 bases spanning the gap. The CDR3 extends over 13 amino acids. Germline lookup yields CDR1 DFQATT and CDR2 SNEGSKA (reference sequence). DNA for the CDR3: TGCAGTGCTAGAATCGGTTCGCGGTCTGAAGCTTTCTTT. Amino acids: CSARIGSRSEAFF.